A single sample gave rise to the 7 T cell receptor beta chains below, sequenced in a study of blood T cell repertoires in COVID-19. This table comes from immunoSEQ multiplex PCR, and its TCRdb copy is limited to in-frame clones, with some not included. The sample lists about 220,000 clones; more than 75% were seen once. The sequenced material came from peripheral blood. The receptors originated from a human donor in a cohort sampled during active COVID-19.

V and J are TRBV7-2 and TRBJ1-4, with D hard to call. Trimming shortened V by 5 bases and J by 6 bases, and 13 bases separated the two germline ends. The CDR3 covers 14 residues. CDR1 and CDR2 (germline): SGHTA, FQGNSA. The CDR3 loop is CASSMGLFDEKLFF. In nucleotides, the CDR3 is TGTGCCAGCAGCATGGGCCTTTTTGATGAAAAACTGTTTTTT.

The chain joins TRBV5-5 to TRBJ1-1, with D perhaps matching TRBD1 (6 bases). The CDR3 runs to 13 residues. With 3 bases removed from V and 12 bases from J, the gap between germline ends came to 18 bases. Per germline, CDR1 SGHKS and CDR2 YYEKEE (reference sequence). This chain's CDR3 is CASSSGTMGGSFF. CDR3 in DNA: TGTGCCAGCAGCTCCGGGACAATGGGCGGATCTTTCTTT.

This clone is a singleton in its sample. The gene calls are TRBV5-1 and TRBJ2-5; the D is unclear. The germline CDR1 and CDR2 sequences are SGHRS and YFSETQ. V lost 4 bases and J 4 bases, leaving 11 bases between the germline ends. The CDR3 runs 13 residues. CDR3 loop: CASSAVAVETQYF. Here the CDR3 DNA reads TGCGCCAGCAGCGCGGTGGCCGTAGAGACCCAGTACTTC.

V usage is TRBV6-5 and J usage is TRBJ1-1; D gene uncertain. The CDR3 extends over 13 amino acids. Per the germline V gene, CDR1 is MNHEY and CDR2 is SVGAGI. V gave up 5 bases and J gave up 8 bases, with 15 bases separating them. CDR3 residues: CASSLSVSAEAFF. The DNA for the CDR3 is TGTGCCAGCAGTCTGTCAGTAAGTGCCGAAGCTTTCTTT.

This rearrangement joins TRBV7-6 to TRBJ1-6; 9 bases line up with TRBD1. Germline V gives CDR1 SGHVS, CDR2 FNYEAQ. J gave up 5 bases and V 2 bases, and 1 base lay outside the gene matches. The CDR3 loop spans 15 amino acids. In DNA, the CDR3 is TGTGCCAGCAGCTTAACAGGGGGCGATAATTCACCCCTCCACTTT. It encodes CASSLTGGDNSPLHF.

This chain links TRBV27 with TRBJ2-7; 10 nucleotides align to TRBD2. The junction had 3 bases not matched to a gene; V was cut back by 4 bases and J by 3 bases. The CDR3 loop spans 14 amino acids. The V gene's germline CDR1 is MNHEY and CDR2 SMNVEV (reference sequence). This CDR3 is CASSSSGRGYEQYF. The DNA of the CDR3 is TGTGCCAGCAGTTCCAGCGGGAGGGGCTACGAGCAGTACTTC.

The chain combines TRBV29-1 with TRBJ2-5; 8 bases are shared with TRBD1. The trim removed 3 bases at V and 4 bases at J, leaving 7 bases unmatched. The CDR3 is 14 amino acids. Germline V lookup: CDR1 SQVTM, CDR2 ANQGSEA. CDR3 sequence: CSVDQQGVRETQYF. CDR3 in DNA: TGCAGCGTTGATCAACAGGGGGTCAGAGAGACCCAGTACTTC.